One sample yielded the 18 T cell receptor beta chains listed below, sequenced in a study of cytomegalovirus exposure and HLA in healthy donors. Use of 60 Vbeta and 13 Jbeta primers characterized the PCR. Here immunoSEQ multiplex PCR was the method, and the copy in TCRdb shows in-frame clones only, minus some. In the table there are approximately 70,000 clones, roughly 80% of which are singletons. Source material: PBMCs. Source of these receptors: a woman in her twenties or thirties in good health and CMV-seronegative.

This CDR3 reads CASSLATRVTDTQYF. The CDR3 DNA sequence: TGTGCCAGCAGCTTGGCCACCAGGGTCACAGATACGCAGTATTTT. V gene TRBV5-6 combines with J gene TRBJ2-3, with D possibly TRBD1 on 5 matching bases. Between the trimmed V and J ends, which lost 0 bases and 2 bases, there was a span of 10 bases. The length of the CDR3 is 15 residues. Germline V lookup: CDR1 SGHDT, CDR2 YYEEEE.

The chain combines TRBV28 with TRBJ1-4, with a possible D match to TRBD1 (6 bases). The CDR3 is 14 amino acids. Germline-derived CDR1 and CDR2 are MDHEN and SYDVKM. V lost 3 bases and J 5 bases, leaving 10 bases between the germline ends. For the CDR3, the DNA is TGTGCCAGCAGTTTCCCAGGGGCAAATGAAAAACTGTTTTTT. Translated, it gives CASSFPGANEKLFF.

The chain carries TRBV6-5 and TRBJ1-1; 9 nucleotides match TRBD1. Germline loops: CDR1 MNHEY, CDR2 SVGAGI. The CDR3 spans 16 residues. The V segment lost 4 bases and the J segment 5 bases; nucleotides outside the gene matches: 11. CDR3 in amino acids: CASSWGQGMRLTEAFF. CDR3 sequence (DNA): TGTGCCAGCAGTTGGGGACAGGGAATGAGGTTGACTGAAGCTTTCTTT.

The chain links TRBV4-3 to TRBJ2-2; no definite D call. V dropped 1 base and J dropped 1 base, with 7 bases sitting between them. The CDR3 sequence is 15 residues long. In germline, CDR1 is LGHNA, CDR2 YSLEER. In DNA, the CDR3 is TGCGCCAGCAGCCAAGGGTCCGGGAACACCGGGGAGCTGTTTTTT. Protein: CASSQGSGNTGELFF.

The gene calls are TRBV21-1 and TRBJ2-1; TRBD2, the table's D call, was not compared with the DNA. TRBV21-1 is reported as a pseudogene. CDR3 size: 13 residues. The CDR3 DNA reads TGTGCCACCCTTAGCGGGGCCTACAATGAGCAGTTCTTC. Its protein product is CATLSGAYNEQFF.

V usage is TRBV7-6 and J usage is TRBJ2-7; 10 bases align to TRBD1. Germline CDR1 SGHVS, CDR2 FNYEAQ. The CDR3 sequence is 18 residues long. Trimming cost V 4 bases and J 2 bases; bases outside gene matches: 14. CDR3 residues: CASSSTGGLSRLTYEQYF. The CDR3 coding sequence is TGTGCCAGCAGCTCGACAGGGGGCTTAAGTAGGCTAACCTACGAGCAGTACTTC.

Note on this clone: The sample contains more than one DNA sequence encoding this CDR3. V and J are TRBV29-1 and TRBJ1-1; no definite D call. V lost 2 bases, J lost 1 base, and 11 bases lay in between. CDR3 length: 14 amino acids. CDR1 SQVTM and CDR2 ANQGSEA come from the germline V gene. CDR3 in amino acids: CSVEPGGGNTEAFF. For the CDR3, the DNA is TGCAGCGTTGAACCTGGTGGAGGGAACACTGAAGCTTTCTTT.

The J gene is TRBJ1-2, the V gene TRBV6-5; D uncertain. V dropped 5 bases and J dropped 2 bases, with 9 bases sitting between them. Germline V gene lookup returns CDR1 MNHEY and CDR2 SVGAGI. There are 13 residues in the CDR3. CDR3 DNA: TGTGCCAGCAGTCGACAAATCAACTATGGCTACACCTTC. It is translated as CASSRQINYGYTF.

The CDR3 DNA follows: TGCGCCAGCAGCTCGGGGACATCTAACACTGAAGCTTTCTTT. As protein: CASSSGTSNTEAFF. The chain employs TRBV5-1 and TRBJ1-1, with a tentative D call TRBD1 (6 bases). The germline gives CDR1 SGHRS, CDR2 YFSETQ. Trimming left V 3 bases short and J 2 bases short, with 11 bases between. The CDR3 runs 14 residues.

This sequence joins TRBV6-4 and TRBJ2-1, with TRBD1 matching over 10 bases. The CDR3 sequence is 15 residues long. Per germline, CDR1 MRHNA and CDR2 SNTAGT. V shed 2 bases, J shed 7 bases, and the junction held 5 bases outside the gene matches. The CDR3 DNA reads TGTGCCAGCAGTGACATTGGACAGGGGGGTAATGAGCAGTTCTTC. The encoded protein is CASSDIGQGGNEQFF.

V gene TRBV7-8 combines with J gene TRBJ2-2, with D maybe TRBD1 (6 bases). The CDR3 has 14 residues. Germline V CDR1 and CDR2: SGHVS, FQNEAQ. V lost 6 bases, J lost 4 bases, and 12 bases lay in between. CDR3 in amino acids: CASRLLGGTGELFF. The CDR3 region has the DNA TGTGCCAGCAGGCTTCTAGGGGGCACCGGGGAGCTGTTTTTT.

The V gene is TRBV30, the J gene TRBJ1-4; 8 bases fit TRBD1. V lost 3 bases, J lost 11 bases, and 5 bases stayed unmatched. From germline, CDR1 is GTSNPN and CDR2 SVGIG (reference sequence). The CDR3 length is 12 residues. CDR3 amino acids: CAWSEDRDKLFF. The DNA of the CDR3 is TGTGCCTGGAGCGAGGACAGGGACAAACTGTTTTTT. Full variable domain (missing parts from reference TRBV30 and TRBJ1-4): SQTIHQWPATLVQPVGSPLSLECTVEGTSNPNLYWYRQAAGRGLQLLFYSVGIGQISSEVPQNLSASRPQDRQFILSSKKLLLSDSGFYLCAWSEDRDKLFFGSGTQLSVL.

The J gene is TRBJ2-5, the V gene TRBV7-7, with D unclear. The CDR3 spans 13 residues. The ends were cut back, 5 bases at V and 5 bases at J, with 12 bases in the middle. The germline gives CDR1 SSHAT, CDR2 FNYEAQ (reference sequence). The CDR3 bases are TGTGCCAGCAGCCCCCTTGAGTACGAGACCCAGTACTTC. Its translation is CASSPLEYETQYF.

In nucleotides, the CDR3 is TGTGCCAGCAGCGTAGGGGGGGGCGGGCGTGATGAAGCTTTCTTT. Translation gives CASSVGGGGRDEAFF. The chain has TRBV9 and TRBJ1-1, with a possible D match to TRBD1 (6 bases). The CDR3 is 15 amino acids. V lost 0 bases and J lost 7, with 16 bases in between. The germline V gene has CDR1 SGDLS and CDR2 YYNGEE.

The table lists this clone with a few counts. The DNA for the CDR3 is TGTGCCAGCAGTCTACGGACTAGCGGGGGGTCGGATACGCAGTATTTT. Translating it yields CASSLRTSGGSDTQYF. The rearrangement uses TRBV6-4 and TRBJ2-3, with 14 bases that match TRBD2. Unmatched junction bases numbered 7, after V lost 5 bases and J lost 6 bases. CDR3 length equals 16 residues. The germline V gene has CDR1 MRHNA and CDR2 SNTAGT.

CDR3: CASSVGRARYEQYF. The DNA for the CDR3 is TGTGCCAGCAGCGTGGGCAGGGCTCGGTACGAGCAGTACTTC. The genes are TRBV9 and TRBJ2-7; perhaps TRBD1 as D (5 bases). V lost 2 bases, J lost 4 bases, and 13 bases lay in between. This CDR3 has 14 residues. From germline, CDR1 is SGDLS and CDR2 YYNGEE.

The rearrangement links TRBV4-1 to TRBJ1-1, with D hard to call. CDR3 length: 15 amino acids. With 0 bases removed from V and 3 bases from J, the gap between germline ends came to 11 bases. Looked up from germline, CDR1 is MGHRA and CDR2 is YSYEKL. The CDR3 bases are TGCGCCAGCAGCCAAGATCTAGGTCGTCACACTGAAGCTTTCTTT. This codes for CASSQDLGRHTEAFF.

The rearrangement links TRBV5-1 to TRBJ1-1; no firm D call. Germline V gives CDR1 SGHRS, CDR2 YFSETQ. V was clipped by 5 bases and J by 7 bases, with 18 bases between them. This CDR3 contains 14 residues. The CDR3 is CASSIHPTAGEAFF. The CDR3, as DNA: TGCGCCAGCAGTATCCATCCTACCGCGGGTGAAGCTTTCTTT.